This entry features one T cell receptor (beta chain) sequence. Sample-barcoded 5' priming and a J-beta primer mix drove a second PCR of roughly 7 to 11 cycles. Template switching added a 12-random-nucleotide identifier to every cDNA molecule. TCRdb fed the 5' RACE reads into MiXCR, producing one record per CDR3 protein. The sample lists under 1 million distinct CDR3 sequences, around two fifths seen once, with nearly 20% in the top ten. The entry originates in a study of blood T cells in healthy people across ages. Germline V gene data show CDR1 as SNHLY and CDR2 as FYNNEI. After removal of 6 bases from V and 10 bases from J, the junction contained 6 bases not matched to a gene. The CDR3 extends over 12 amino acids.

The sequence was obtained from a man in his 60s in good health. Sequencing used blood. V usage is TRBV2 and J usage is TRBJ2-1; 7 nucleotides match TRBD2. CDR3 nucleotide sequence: TGTGCCAGCAGCTGGGGAGGGCCCGAGCAGTTCTTC. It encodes CASSWGGPEQFF.